The entry below gives a single T cell receptor beta chain sequence along with its context. Its matching antigen is unknown. One entry per CDR3 protein results from TCRdb running MiXCR on the RT-PCR reads. The sample holds 500,000 to 650,000 distinct CDR3 sequences, approximately 7.7% seen once. The data were taken from a study of response to subunit inactivated influenza vaccine. Study-level findings and limits: Authors proposed each seasonal influenza vaccination draws in few new T cells.

This CDR3 has 15 residues. Looked up from germline, CDR1 is KGHDR and CDR2 is SFDVKD. Unmatched junction bases numbered 12, after V lost 7 bases and J lost 6 bases. The sequencing here drew on PBMCs from blood, taken approximately 25 months after vaccination. This sequence originates from a man aged 45 to 70 who received an inactivated influenza vaccine. The chain combines TRBV24-1 with TRBJ2-7; 9 nucleotides agree with TRBD2. The CDR3 DNA is TGTGCCACCAGGCGCCCTAGCGGGGCAAAGGGCGAGCAGTACTTC. It translates to CATRRPSGAKGEQYF.